The next 18 T cell receptor beta chains were all read from a single sample in a study of neurological immune-mediated disorders. Via MiXCR, TCRdb re-called the 5' RACE reads, giving one row per CDR3 protein. The repertoire has more than 50,000 distinct CDR3 sequences, 3.9% of them found once; the top ten carry 1.3%. The specimen was PBMCs. The receptors derive from a man aged 25-40 years with multiple sclerosis.

This clonotype was seen at least ten times. The V gene is TRBV5-1, the J gene TRBJ1-2, with a possible D match to TRBD1 (5 bases). The V end was cut by 6 bases, the J end by 2 bases, with 17 bases between. Germline CDR1 reads SGHRS; CDR2 reads YFSETQ. The CDR3 spans 15 residues. The CDR3: CASTRDAGRNYGYTF. The CDR3 DNA reads TGCGCCAGCACCAGGGACGCCGGCCGAAACTATGGCTACACCTTC.

The sample holds many counts of this clonotype. The gene calls are TRBV5-1 and TRBJ2-2, with D maybe TRBD1 (6 bases). Trimming cost V 1 base and J 4 bases, with 11 bases left between them. The CDR3 length is 15 residues. CDR1 is SGHRS and CDR2 is YFSETQ in the germline V gene. CDR3 DNA: TGCGCCAGCAGCTTGATGAGGGGGAGCACCGGGGAGCTGTTTTTT. Translation gives CASSLMRGSTGELFF.

This clonotype was seen many times. V is TRBV5-5 and J is TRBJ1-2, with D uncertain. The V end was cut by 0 bases, the J end by 2 bases, with 8 bases between. In germline, CDR1 is SGHKS, CDR2 YYEKEE (reference sequence). The CDR3 loop spans 14 amino acids. The CDR3 loop reads CASSLEAGNYGYTF. CDR3 DNA sequence: TGTGCCAGCAGCTTGGAAGCGGGCAACTATGGCTACACCTTC.

This clonotype was seen at least ten times. The chain joins TRBV10-3 to TRBJ2-3; 12 bases are shared with TRBD2. The CDR3 sequence is 14 residues long. The germline gives CDR1 ENHRY, CDR2 SYGVKD. The V and J ends lost 8 bases and 5 bases, in that order; junction bases with no gene match: 5. The CDR3 is CAIRLAGVQDTQYF. As DNA, the CDR3 is TGTGCCATCCGACTAGCGGGGGTGCAAGATACGCAGTATTTT.

This clonotype was seen a handful of times. This chain uses TRBV30 with TRBJ2-2; D may be TRBD1 (5 bases). In germline, CDR1 is GTSNPN, CDR2 SVGIG (reference sequence). The CDR3 runs 15 residues. With 1 base removed from V and 2 bases from J, the gap between germline ends came to 11 bases. In DNA form, the CDR3 reads TGTGCCTGGAGTGGGGTCCAGGGAAACACCGGGGAGCTGTTTTTT. Translated: CAWSGVQGNTGELFF.

This clonotype showed up many times. The chain links TRBV3-1 to TRBJ2-1, with 8 nucleotides matching TRBD2. The V gene end was trimmed by 0 bases and the J gene end by 3 bases; junction bases not matched to a gene: 1. The CDR3 totals 15 residues. Germline V gives CDR1 LGHDT, CDR2 YNNKEL (reference sequence). CDR3 in amino acids: CASSQDLAGYNEQFF. CDR3 DNA sequence: TGTGCCAGCAGCCAAGACCTAGCGGGCTACAATGAGCAGTTCTTC.

This clonotype has at least ten counts. In nucleotides, the CDR3 is TGTGCCAGCAGTTTGCGTATGACTAGCGGGGGCCTCACAGATACGCAGTATTTT. It encodes CASSLRMTSGGLTDTQYF. The chain is built from TRBV12-3 or TRBV12-4 and TRBJ2-3, with 12 positions matching TRBD2. The trim removed 3 bases at V and 2 bases at J, leaving 9 bases unmatched. The CDR3 loop spans 18 amino acids.

This clonotype was observed at least ten times. This sequence joins TRBV4-1 and TRBJ2-5; TRBD2 agrees at 14 bases. J lost 3 bases, V lost 3 bases, and 0 bases had no gene match. The CDR3 totals 15 residues. The V gene's germline CDR1 is MGHRA and CDR2 YSYEKL. This CDR3 reads CASSQGLAGEETQYF. In nucleotides, the CDR3 is TGCGCCAGCAGCCAGGGACTAGCGGGGGAAGAGACCCAGTACTTC.

The chain uses TRBV27 and TRBJ2-7; a weak D match, TRBD1 (6 bases). CDR1 is MNHEY, CDR2 SMNVEV, per germline (reference sequence). The CDR3 loop spans 16 amino acids. V was trimmed by 2 bases and J by 4 bases, leaving 18 bases between them. CDR3: CASSLSRTGTLYEQYF. CDR3 DNA: TGTGCCAGCAGTTTAAGCCGTACAGGGACGCTTTACGAGCAGTACTTC.

This clonotype has ten or more counts. This chain links TRBV7-9 with TRBJ2-7; the D gene is possibly TRBD1 (5 bases). In germline, CDR1 is SEHNR, CDR2 FQNEAQ (reference sequence). Trimming left V 0 bases short and J 4 bases short, with 13 bases between. There are 15 residues in the CDR3. CDR3 sequence reads: CASSLASAGNYEQYF. The CDR3 DNA reads TGTGCCAGCAGCTTAGCCTCGGCAGGGAATTACGAGCAGTACTTC.

This clonotype was seen ten or more times. The CDR3 DNA reads TGCAGTGCTAGAGCTAGCGGGGGGGCGAACACCGGGGAGCTGTTTTTT. It codes for CSARASGGANTGELFF. The chain employs TRBV20-1 and TRBJ2-2; TRBD2 agrees at 12 bases. CDR1 is DFQATT and CDR2 is SNEGSKA in the germline V gene (reference sequence). V gave up 1 base and J gave up 0 bases; unmatched junction bases: 0. There are 16 residues in the CDR3.

This clonotype was observed many times. V gene TRBV3-1 combines with J gene TRBJ1-2, with 8 bases that match TRBD1. V was clipped by 3 bases and J by 0 bases; unmatched bases: 3. The CDR3 is made up of 15 amino acids. Germline CDR1 is LGHDT and CDR2 is YNNKEL (reference sequence). For the CDR3, the DNA is TGTGCCAGCAGCCATGGGACAGGAGCTAACTATGGCTACACCTTC. Translated, it gives CASSHGTGANYGYTF.

This clonotype was found many times. V is TRBV2 and J is TRBJ2-3; D is possibly TRBD1 or TRBD2 (7 bases each). CDR3 length: 15 residues. V lost 6 bases and J 4 bases, leaving 17 bases between the germline ends. Germline V gives CDR1 SNHLY, CDR2 FYNNEI. CDR3 DNA: TGTGCCAGCAGCCCTCAGGGGGGGAGGGCAGATACGCAGTATTTT. Translated: CASSPQGGRADTQYF.

This clonotype occurred a few times. The rearrangement uses TRBV4-1 and TRBJ2-2, with 9 positions matching TRBD1. The V gene's germline CDR1 is MGHRA and CDR2 YSYEKL. The CDR3 is made up of 17 amino acids. The junction had 4 bases not matched to a gene; V was cut back by 0 bases and J by 2 bases. Here the CDR3 reads CASSQDRGQGNTGELFF. DNA for the CDR3: TGCGCCAGCAGCCAAGACCGGGGACAGGGTAACACCGGGGAGCTGTTTTTT.

This clonotype appeared many times. The J gene is TRBJ2-1, the V gene TRBV5-1, with 8 positions matching TRBD1. The CDR3 sequence is 16 residues long. The trim removed 4 bases at V and 0 bases at J, leaving 6 bases unmatched. Germline V CDR1 and CDR2: SGHRS, YFSETQ. As DNA, the CDR3 is TGCGCCAGCAGCCACGGACAGGGTAGCTCCTACAATGAGCAGTTCTTC. It codes for CASSHGQGSSYNEQFF.

This clonotype has a count of ten or more. The chain recombines TRBV10-3 with TRBJ2-2; perhaps TRBD1 as D (6 bases). CDR3 size: 15 residues. From germline, CDR1 is ENHRY and CDR2 SYGVKD. With 6 bases removed from V and 9 bases from J, the gap between germline ends came to 20 bases. The CDR3 is CAISVTGTPNRELFF. CDR3 coding DNA: TGTGCCATCAGCGTTACCGGGACACCGAATAGGGAGCTGTTTTTT.

Notes on this clonotype: A much larger clone differs by one base, so this may be a read error. The DNA of the CDR3 is TGTGCCAGCAGCTTAGGAGGGGTTCCGCCCCAGAATTTT. This translates into CASSLGGVPPQNF. V and J are TRBV7-9 and TRBJ1-5, with D possibly TRBD1 on 5 matching bases. The V gene's germline CDR1 is SEHNR and CDR2 FQNEAQ (reference sequence). The CDR3 runs 13 residues.

This clonotype showed up many times. This CDR3 is CASSPGRTLGPTDTQYF. DNA for the CDR3: TGCGCCAGCAGCCCGGGACGGACCTTGGGCCCGACAGATACGCAGTATTTT. The chain recombines TRBV5-1 with TRBJ2-3; the D gene could be TRBD1 or TRBD2 (5 bases each). This CDR3 contains 17 residues. V was trimmed by 4 bases and J by 3 bases, leaving 21 bases between them. Germline values: CDR1 SGHRS, CDR2 YFSETQ.